Below, 25 T cell receptor beta chains from the same sample are listed, as sequenced in a study of beta chain features in type 1 diabetes. No antigen is known for these receptors. Every bit of the isolated RNA underwent reverse transcription, so sequencing read expressed TCRB transcripts. The method was immunoSEQ multiplex PCR; TCRdb's version includes in-frame clones alone and lacks a portion of them. The table has 350,000 to 450,000 clones, over 10% seen once. Study observations and caveats: A moderate, significant TCRB CDR3 shortening appeared in type 1 diabetes across four CD4+ subsets.

Sequenced input: naive CD4+ T cells from blood. Receptors were obtained from a woman in her late teens or twenties with type 1 diabetes.

This clone was seen more than once but under ten times. This chain connects TRBV28 to TRBJ2-3; D may be TRBD2 (5 bases). This CDR3 comprises 15 residues. Germline lookup yields CDR1 MDHEN and CDR2 SYDVKM. Trimming removed 4 bases from V and 2 bases from J, with 13 bases in between. This CDR3 is CASSSIATHTDTQYF. Written as DNA, the CDR3 is TGTGCCAGCAGTTCCATAGCGACCCACACAGATACGCAGTATTTT.

The chain uses TRBV15 and TRBJ1-5; D is ambiguous. This CDR3 spans 16 amino acids. Trimming left V 0 bases short and J 5 bases short, with 14 bases between. Germline lookup yields CDR1 LNHNV and CDR2 YYDKDF (reference sequence). As DNA, the CDR3 is TGTGCCACCAGCAGAGATCCTGGGAGGACGGATCAGCCCCAGCATTTT. It translates to CATSRDPGRTDQPQHF. Supplemented by reference TRBV15 and TRBJ1-5, the full variable domain reads DAMVIQNPRYQVTQFGKPVTLSCSQTLNHNVMYWYQQKSSQAPKLLFHYYDKDFNNEADTPDNFQSRRPNTSFCFLDIRSPGLGDTAMYLCATSRDPGRTDQPQHFGDGTRLSIL.

This clone was seen a few times. The chain carries TRBV19 and TRBJ2-1; 8 bases line up with TRBD1. CDR3 length: 16 amino acids. Per the germline V gene, CDR1 is LNHDA and CDR2 is SQIVND (reference sequence). With V trimmed by 6 bases and J by 2 bases, 9 bases remained unmatched. The CDR3 sequence: CASSETGAPPYNEQFF. DNA for the CDR3: TGTGCCAGTAGCGAGACAGGGGCCCCCCCCTACAATGAGCAGTTCTTC.

This clone occurred a few times. J is TRBJ1-5 and V is TRBV4-3; 8 bases fit TRBD1. CDR3 length equals 17 residues. J gave up 6 bases and V 0 bases, and 10 bases lay outside the gene matches. Germline V gene lookup returns CDR1 LGHNA and CDR2 YSLEER. CDR3 nucleotide sequence: TGCGCCAGCAGCCAAGACTTTGGACAGGGAGTAGGTCAGCCCCAGCATTTT. This translates into CASSQDFGQGVGQPQHF.

This clone came up a few times. The chain couples TRBV19 to TRBJ1-6; TRBD1 might be the D (6 bases). Looked up from germline, CDR1 is LNHDA and CDR2 is SQIVND (reference sequence). V was pared by 1 base and J by 11 bases, with 18 bases between. This CDR3 spans 16 amino acids. The chain's CDR3 is CASSIVRQVKYAPLHF. The CDR3 nucleotides are TGTGCCAGTAGTATAGTGAGACAGGTGAAGTACGCACCCCTCCACTTT. The full variable domain, with the rest looked up from reference TRBV19 and TRBJ1-6, is DGGITQSPKYLFRKEGQNVTLSCEQNLNHDAMYWYRQDPGQGLRLIYYSQIVNDFQKGDIAEGYSVSREKKESFPLTVTSAQKNPTAFYLCASSIVRQVKYAPLHFGNGTRLTVT.

The chain is built from TRBV5-6 and TRBJ1-2; TRBD1 might be the D (5 bases). V was cut by 4 bases and J by 7 bases, with 14 bases left in between. Germline V gives CDR1 SGHDT, CDR2 YYEEEE. The CDR3 runs to 13 residues. DNA of the CDR3: TGTGCCAGCAGCATTGCGGGGCGCGGTGGCTACACCTTC. Its protein product is CASSIAGRGGYTF.

This clone has more than one count but fewer than ten. DNA of the CDR3: TGTGCCAGCAGAGAGACAGGGAAAACCACTAACTATGGCTACACCTTC. Amino acids: CASRETGKTTNYGYTF. This chain uses TRBV25-1 with TRBJ1-2, with 7 bases lining up with TRBD1. This CDR3 region has 16 residues. Unmatched junction bases numbered 10, after V lost 6 bases and J lost 0 bases. The V gene's germline CDR1 is MGHDK and CDR2 SYGVNS.

This chain uses TRBV19 with TRBJ2-1; 7 positions match TRBD2. This CDR3 has 13 residues. After removal of 5 bases from V and 7 bases from J, the junction contained 5 bases not matched to a gene. Germline assignment: CDR1 LNHDA and CDR2 SQIVND (reference sequence). DNA for the CDR3: TGTGCCAGTAGTTCCGGGAGGTGGAATGAGCAGTTCTTC. Translated: CASSSGRWNEQFF.

This clone was counted only a few times. The chain combines TRBV6-6 with TRBJ2-3; weak D call: TRBD2 (6 bases). V shed 8 bases and J shed 3 bases, with 15 bases lying between them. Germline values: CDR1 MNHNY, CDR2 SVGAGI (reference sequence). This CDR3 has 14 residues. CDR3 in amino acids: CASFWRGGTDTQYF. CDR3 sequence (DNA): TGTGCCAGCTTTTGGCGGGGTGGTACAGATACGCAGTATTTT.

In its sample, this clone was seen a few times. This chain links TRBV7-2 with TRBJ1-4; possibly TRBD1 for D (5 bases). This CDR3 has 13 residues. The V gene lost 5 bases and the J gene lost 7 bases, with 11 bases spanning the gap. Germline V gene sequence: CDR1 SGHTA, CDR2 FQGNSA. CDR3 protein: CASSVGGSEKLFF. The CDR3 nucleotides are TGTGCCAGCAGCGTGGGGGGGAGTGAAAAACTGTTTTTT.

The rearrangement links TRBV15 to TRBJ2-3; D is perhaps TRBD1 (6 bases). This CDR3 comprises 14 residues. Germline-derived CDR1 and CDR2 are LNHNV and YYDKDF (reference sequence). The germline V and J ends were trimmed by 10 bases and 4 bases, with 18 bases remaining between them. CDR3 bases: TGTGCCAGCAGAACAGGGAACAACGCAGATACGCAGTATTTT. It codes for CASRTGNNADTQYF.

This clone was counted only a few times. The gene calls are TRBV7-9 and TRBJ2-7; D perhaps matches TRBD1 (5 bases). This CDR3 is 12 amino acids long. From germline, CDR1 is SEHNR and CDR2 FQNEAQ (reference sequence). V gave up 5 bases and J gave up 4 bases, with 9 bases separating them. CDR3 region: CASSRQSYEQYF. CDR3 coding DNA: TGTGCCAGCAGCCGACAGTCTTACGAGCAGTACTTC.

This clone was seen only a few times. The rearrangement links TRBV30 to TRBJ2-5, with D perhaps TRBD2 (5 bases). This CDR3 spans 15 amino acids. Germline V CDR1 and CDR2: GTSNPN, SVGIG (reference sequence). V lost 0 bases, J lost 5 bases, and 16 bases lay in between. The CDR3 protein is CAWSVGSRSSETQYF. The CDR3 DNA reads TGTGCCTGGAGTGTAGGGAGTCGGTCCTCTGAGACCCAGTACTTC.

This clone was detected only a few times. This sequence joins TRBV11-2 and TRBJ1-1; TRBD1 is a possible D gene (6 bases). Trimming removed 5 bases from V and 3 bases from J, with 13 bases in between. CDR3 length equals 14 residues. Germline V gene data show CDR1 as SGHAT and CDR2 as FQNNGV. CDR3 loop: CASSPTGWDTEAFF. DNA of the CDR3: TGTGCCAGCAGCCCTACAGGGTGGGACACTGAAGCTTTCTTT.

This clone was counted between two and nine times. The rearrangement uses TRBV4-2 and TRBJ2-1; 14 bases fit TRBD2. Trimming at V came to 4 bases and at J to 0 bases, leaving 8 bases not matched to a gene. The CDR3 contains 19 residues. Germline CDR1 and CDR2: LGHNA and YNFKEQ. The CDR3 DNA follows: TGTGCCAGCAGCCCACGACTAGCGGGGGGGACGAGCTCCTACAATGAGCAGTTCTTC. This sequence encodes CASSPRLAGGTSSYNEQFF.

This clone was counted between two and nine times. V usage is TRBV7-9 and J usage is TRBJ2-5; 8 bases align to TRBD2. Germline V gene sequence: CDR1 SEHNR, CDR2 FQNEAQ (reference sequence). J gave up 5 bases and V 5 bases, and 4 bases lay outside the gene matches. The CDR3 spans 13 residues. The CDR3 DNA follows: TGTGCCAGCAGCCGGACTAGCTGGGAGACCCAGTACTTC. This sequence encodes CASSRTSWETQYF.

V gene TRBV28 combines with J gene TRBJ1-2; no definite D call. Trimming took off 6 bases at V and 7 bases at J, with 15 bases between the two ends. The CDR3 contains 13 residues. The V gene's germline CDR1 is MDHEN and CDR2 SYDVKM. CDR3 bases: TGTGCCAGCAGCCGCCTTGAGGAGGTTGGCTACACCTTC. It encodes CASSRLEEVGYTF.

This clone was seen more than once but under ten times. V usage is TRBV5-6 and J usage is TRBJ2-4; maybe TRBD2 (6 bases). The CDR3 length is 13 residues. The V gene lost 4 bases and the J gene lost 15 bases, with 20 bases spanning the gap. The germline gives CDR1 SGHDT, CDR2 YYEEEE. In DNA form, the CDR3 reads TGTGCCAGCAGCCGGGCCAGCGGGCCGAGATGGTACTTC. Translation: CASSRASGPRWYF.

This clone was counted only a few times. The chain recombines TRBV18 with TRBJ2-6; 12 nucleotides align to TRBD2. The germline V gene has CDR1 KGHSH and CDR2 LQKENI. This CDR3 is 17 amino acids long. V shed 5 bases, J shed 0 bases, and the junction held 2 bases outside the gene matches. This CDR3 is CASSAGLAGSGANVLTF. The CDR3 bases are TGTGCCAGCTCAGCGGGACTAGCGGGCTCTGGGGCCAACGTCCTGACTTTC.

V and J are TRBV6-5 and TRBJ2-1; 11 positions agree with TRBD1. The CDR3 spans 15 residues. V trimming: 4 bases; J trimming: 4 bases; junction bases outside the gene matches: 3. The germline gives CDR1 MNHEY, CDR2 SVGAGI. The CDR3 region has the DNA TGTGCCAGCAGTTGGGACAGGGGGGATTACAATGAGCAGTTCTTC. Residues: CASSWDRGDYNEQFF.

Note on this clone: The same CDR3 is also encoded by other DNA sequences in this sample. The chain recombines TRBV15 with TRBJ2-7; D might be TRBD1 (6 bases). This CDR3 comprises 12 residues. Germline lookup yields CDR1 LNHNV and CDR2 YYDKDF (reference sequence). V gave up 3 bases and J gave up 3 bases, with 6 bases separating them. The CDR3 region is CATSRDSYEQYF. The CDR3 DNA reads as TGTGCCACCAGCAGGGACAGCTACGAGCAGTACTTC.

Regarding this clone: The junction shows a germline mismatch at one end, possibly a read error. The genes are TRBV11-2 and TRBJ2-7; 11 positions agree with TRBD1. This CDR3 contains 12 residues. From germline, CDR1 is SGHAT and CDR2 FQNNGV. The CDR3 nucleotides are TGTGCCAGCAGCTTCCGGGACAGGGGGAAGGACTTC. Translating gives CASSFRDRGKDF.

This clone was observed a handful of times. The chain has TRBV19 and TRBJ1-1; 9 bases agree with TRBD1. This CDR3 is built from 15 residues. CDR1 is LNHDA, CDR2 SQIVND, per germline (reference sequence). V lost 4 bases, J lost 3 bases, and 6 bases stayed unmatched. In DNA form, the CDR3 reads TGTGCCAGTAGTACCACAGGGGGCTGGTACACTGAAGCTTTCTTT. It translates to CASSTTGGWYTEAFF.

J is TRBJ2-1 and V is TRBV29-1; 9 nucleotides line up with TRBD1. In germline, CDR1 is SQVTM, CDR2 ANQGSEA. The CDR3 sequence is 15 residues long. J was trimmed by 5 bases and V by 1 base; bases with no gene match: 6. The CDR3 loop reads CSVEAAGQGHNEQFF. The CDR3 DNA follows: TGCAGCGTTGAAGCGGCGGGACAGGGTCACAATGAGCAGTTCTTC.

The genes are TRBV29-1 and TRBJ2-3, with D unresolved. Germline CDR1 reads SQVTM; CDR2 reads ANQGSEA. The CDR3 covers 13 residues. V lost 7 bases, J lost 4 bases, and 15 bases lay in between. In DNA, the CDR3 is TGCAGCGGCCGCGCCAGACTGTCAGATACGCAGTATTTT. Encoded protein: CSGRARLSDTQYF.